This T cell receptor (beta chain) derives from a study of Ad26.COV2.S vaccination and SARS-CoV-2 variants (dated by TCRdb to the early 2020s). Regarding the research as a whole: Donors in the vaccine arm were drawn from COV1001, a multicentre, randomized, double-blind, placebo-controlled phase I-IIa trial testing Ad26.COV2.S in healthy adults. Trial participants were randomized into five groups of five, in which low-dose or high-dose Ad26.COV2.S was given once or twice, or placebo was given on both occasions. The specificity and breadth of SARS-CoV-2-reactive T cell receptors after Ad26.COV2.S vaccination were assessed by TCRbeta repertoire sequencing. Dosing of Ad26.COV2.S was intramuscular, at either 5x10^10 or 1x10^11 viral particles, delivered as one shot or as two shots spaced 56 days apart. Throughout the experiments and outcome assessment, investigators stayed blinded to trial group allocation. A total of roughly 30 samples were included in the TCR-sequenced set, comprising approximately 20 Ad26.COV2.S vaccine recipients, 5 placebo recipients and 8 SARS-CoV-2 convalescent individuals. Overall study outcomes, separate from this receptor: The authors noted that total T cell responses may have been underestimated by the TCR breadth and depth analyses. The study lacked the statistical power to compare responses across vaccine doses or regimens. Vaccine and placebo recipients had comparable non-spike TCR breadth, which fits with the vaccine containing only spike. Substantial breadth of spike-specific CD8+ and CD4+ T cell responses was reported after vaccination. Ad26.COV2.S recipients had higher spike-specific TCR breadth than placebo recipients (P = 0.0014).

TCRbeta CDR3 regions were sequenced with the immunoSEQ Assay. After extraction, genomic DNA underwent amplification by bias-controlled multiplex PCR, followed by high-throughput sequencing. On the study's bioinformatics: To quantify the absolute abundance of each unique TCRbeta CDR3 region, sequences were collapsed and filtered. T cell fraction was estimated by normalization of TCRbeta template counts to usable DNA, with usable DNA being measured through amplification of reference genes present in all nucleated cells. Repertoire TCRs were annotated as SARS-CoV-2-specific by exact matching of V gene, CDR3 amino acid sequence and J gene to a known reactive TCR set. The reference SARS-CoV-2 TCR set came from MIRA and was filtered for enrichment in COVID-19-positive ImmuneCODE repertoires, removing public or cross-reactive TCRs. Based on the MIRA antigens, annotated TCRs were further analysed at the level of specific ORF or position within ORF. Breadth was defined as the number of annotated unique rearrangements divided by the total number of unique productive rearrangements, and depth was defined as the summed frequency of the annotated unique rearrangements. Group comparisons of TCR breadth used two-sided Wilcoxon rank-sum tests. Here the immuneACCESS table is served through TCRdb, limited to in-frame sequences with V and J called. Missing clones are a known gap in these copies; in checked studies unresolved V genes cover under half, and the rest lacks a known reason. That table is the source of V, J and clone size, and D and trimming were worked out from the DNA. The sample contains 300,000 to 350,000 clones, about 82% of them found a single time. Of the sample, 1.5% to 2% is held by the ten largest clones.

In light of the paper, this sample's treatment or condition label describes: some 19 received Ad26.COV2.S at low or high dose, single or two shots; about 5 received placebo; per-sample allocation not given. For vaccine and placebo recipients, repertoires were sequenced using samples collected on day 63 after the first injection. Cohort 1b enrolled 20 to 30 adults aged 18-55 years at a single site in Boston, USA, between 29 July and 7 August 2020. As a vaccine, Ad26.COV2.S was a replication-incompetent adenovirus type 26 vector that expressed a prefusion-stabilized SARS-CoV-2 spike protein derived from the original Wuhan strain. Based on the germline V gene, the CDR1 and CDR2 sequences are SGHDN and FVKESK. V is clipped by 5 bases and J by 1 base, and the sequence between their germline boundaries is 12 bases long. The CDR3 goes from the cysteine to the phenylalanine over 15 residues. The sequence is cut down to CDR3 DNA, 45 bases in frame from base 1.

For this clone: Its antigen is still unknown. Per-base qualities were not stored, and no clone one base away is much larger.

The receptor was isolated from a person between 18 and 65 years old who received the Ad26.COV2.S COVID-19 vaccine or a placebo. The starting material was peripheral blood, obtained in a trial of Ad26.COV2.S vaccine versus placebo. Recombination linked TRBV14 to TRBJ1-3; TRBD1 might be the D gene, on 5 matching bases. The sequenced DNA: TGTGCCAGCAGCATGGATTCAGGGTCTGGAAACACCATATATTTT. This is translated as CASSMDSGSGNTIYF.